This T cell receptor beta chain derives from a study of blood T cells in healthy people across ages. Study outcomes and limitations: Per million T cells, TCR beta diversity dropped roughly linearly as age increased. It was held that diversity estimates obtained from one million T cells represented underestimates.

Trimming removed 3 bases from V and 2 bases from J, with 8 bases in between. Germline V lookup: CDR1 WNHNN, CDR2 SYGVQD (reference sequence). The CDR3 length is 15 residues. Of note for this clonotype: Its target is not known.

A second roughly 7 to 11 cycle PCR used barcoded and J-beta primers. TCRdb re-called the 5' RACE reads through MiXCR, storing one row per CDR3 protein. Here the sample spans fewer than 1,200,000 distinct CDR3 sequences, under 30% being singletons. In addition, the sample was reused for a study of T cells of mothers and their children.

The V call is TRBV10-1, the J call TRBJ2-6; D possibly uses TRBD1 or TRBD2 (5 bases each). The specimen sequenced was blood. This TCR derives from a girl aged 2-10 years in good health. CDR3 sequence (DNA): TGCGCCAGCAGTGACCGGGACGCTGGGGCCAACGTCCTGACTTTC. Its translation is CASSDRDAGANVLTF.